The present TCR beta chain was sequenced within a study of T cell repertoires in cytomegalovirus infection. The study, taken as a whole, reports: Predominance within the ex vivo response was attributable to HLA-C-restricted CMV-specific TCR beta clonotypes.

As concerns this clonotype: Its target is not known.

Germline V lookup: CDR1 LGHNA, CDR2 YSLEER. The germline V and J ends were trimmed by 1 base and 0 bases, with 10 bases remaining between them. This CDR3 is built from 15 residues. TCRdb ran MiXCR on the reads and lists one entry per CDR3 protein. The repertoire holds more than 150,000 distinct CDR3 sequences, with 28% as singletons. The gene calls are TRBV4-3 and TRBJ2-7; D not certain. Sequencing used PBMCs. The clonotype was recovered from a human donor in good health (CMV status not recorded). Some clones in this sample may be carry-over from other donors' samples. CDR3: CASSQVAVSSYEQYF. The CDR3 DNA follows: TGCGCCAGCAGCCAAGTGGCGGTTAGCTCCTACGAGCAGTACTTC.